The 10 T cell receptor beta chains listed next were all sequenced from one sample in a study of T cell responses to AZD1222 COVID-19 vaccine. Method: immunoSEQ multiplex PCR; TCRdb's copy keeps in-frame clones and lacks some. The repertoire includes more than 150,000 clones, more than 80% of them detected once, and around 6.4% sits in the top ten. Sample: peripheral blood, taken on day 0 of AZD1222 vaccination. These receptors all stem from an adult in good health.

The CDR3 reads CASSESTSGRDTQYF. CDR3 in DNA: TGCGCCAGCAGTGAGTCGACTAGCGGGAGAGATACGCAGTATTTT. This rearrangement joins TRBV10-1 to TRBJ2-3, with 12 positions matching TRBD2. V gave up 0 bases and J gave up 5 bases; unmatched junction bases: 0. The CDR3 spans 15 residues. CDR1 is WNHNN and CDR2 is SYGVQD in the germline V gene (reference sequence).

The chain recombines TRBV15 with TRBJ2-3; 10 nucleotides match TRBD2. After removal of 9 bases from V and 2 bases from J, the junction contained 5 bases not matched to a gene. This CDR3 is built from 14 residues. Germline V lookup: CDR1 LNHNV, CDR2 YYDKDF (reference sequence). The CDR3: CATKRGGLTDTQYF. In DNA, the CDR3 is TGTGCCACAAAGCGGGGGGGCCTCACAGATACGCAGTATTTT.

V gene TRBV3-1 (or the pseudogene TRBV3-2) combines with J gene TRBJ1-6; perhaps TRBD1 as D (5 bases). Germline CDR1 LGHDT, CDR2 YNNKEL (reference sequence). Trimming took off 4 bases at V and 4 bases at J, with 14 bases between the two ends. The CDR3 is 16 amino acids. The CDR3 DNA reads TGTGCCAGCAGCCCGCACGGACAAAATTATAATTCACCCCTCCACTTT. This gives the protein CASSPHGQNYNSPLHF.

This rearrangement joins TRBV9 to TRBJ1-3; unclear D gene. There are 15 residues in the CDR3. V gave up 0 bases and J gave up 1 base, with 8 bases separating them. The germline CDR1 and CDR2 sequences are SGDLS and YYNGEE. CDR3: CASSVDPESGNTIYF. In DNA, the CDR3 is TGTGCCAGCAGCGTAGACCCGGAATCTGGAAACACCATATATTTT.

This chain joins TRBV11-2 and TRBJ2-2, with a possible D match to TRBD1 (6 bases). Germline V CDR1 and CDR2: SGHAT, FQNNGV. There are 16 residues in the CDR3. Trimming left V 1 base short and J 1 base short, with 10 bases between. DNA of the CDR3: TGTGCCAGCAGCTTAGCTCTGGGACAGAACACCGGGGAGCTGTTTTTT. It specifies CASSLALGQNTGELFF.

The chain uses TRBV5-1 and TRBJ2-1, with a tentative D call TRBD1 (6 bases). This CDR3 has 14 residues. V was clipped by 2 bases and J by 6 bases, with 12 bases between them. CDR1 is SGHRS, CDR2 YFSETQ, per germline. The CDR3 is CASSLPGHVNEQFF. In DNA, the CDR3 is TGCGCCAGCAGCTTACCGGGACACGTCAATGAGCAGTTCTTC. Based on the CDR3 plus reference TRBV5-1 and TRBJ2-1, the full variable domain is KAGVTQTPRYLIKTRGQQVTLSCSPISGHRSVSWYQQTPGQGLQFLFEYFSETQRNKGNFPGRFSGRQFSNSRSEMNVSTLELGDSALYLCASSLPGHVNEQFFGPGTRLTVL.

The CDR3 protein is CASRRASDQYF. The CDR3 DNA is TGTGCCAGCAGACGAGCTAGCGATCAGTACTTC. This rearrangement joins TRBV7-2 to TRBJ2-7; D possibly corresponds to TRBD2 (6 bases). Trimming removed 6 bases at V and 10 bases at J, with 13 bases between. This CDR3 region has 11 residues. Per the germline V gene, CDR1 is SGHTA and CDR2 is FQGNSA.

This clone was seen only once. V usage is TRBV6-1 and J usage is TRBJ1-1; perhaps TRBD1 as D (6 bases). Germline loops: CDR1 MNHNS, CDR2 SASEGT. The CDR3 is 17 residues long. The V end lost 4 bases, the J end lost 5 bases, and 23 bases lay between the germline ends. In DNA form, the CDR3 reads TGTGCCAGCAGTGTTTCAGGTACCACCGTTACAGGGACTGAAGCTTTCTTT. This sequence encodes CASSVSGTTVTGTEAFF.

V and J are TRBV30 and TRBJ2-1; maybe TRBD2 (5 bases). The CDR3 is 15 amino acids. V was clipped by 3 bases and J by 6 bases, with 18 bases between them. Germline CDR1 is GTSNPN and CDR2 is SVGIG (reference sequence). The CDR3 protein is CAWRREGGLSNEQFF. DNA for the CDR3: TGTGCCTGGAGACGTGAGGGCGGGTTAAGCAATGAGCAGTTCTTC.

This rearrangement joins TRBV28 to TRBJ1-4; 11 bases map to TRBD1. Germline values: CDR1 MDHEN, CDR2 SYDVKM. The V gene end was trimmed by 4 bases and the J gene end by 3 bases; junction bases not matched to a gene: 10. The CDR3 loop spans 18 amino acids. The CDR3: CASSSMPGQGAANEKLFF. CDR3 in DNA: TGTGCCAGCAGTTCCATGCCCGGACAGGGGGCTGCTAATGAAAAACTGTTTTTT.